Following are 19 T cell receptor beta chains from one sample sequenced in a study of blood T cell repertoires in COVID-19. This table comes from immunoSEQ multiplex PCR, and its TCRdb copy is limited to in-frame clones, with some not included. The data hold 250,000 to 300,000 clones, with roughly 90% observed a single time. The specimen sequenced was peripheral blood. These receptors all stem from a woman in her forties or fifties who had recovered from COVID-19.

The chain recombines TRBV29-1 with TRBJ1-5; D is uncertain. The CDR3 contains 13 residues. CDR1 and CDR2 (germline): SQVTM, ANQGSEA. Trimming removed 4 bases from V and 0 bases from J, with 7 bases in between. In DNA form, the CDR3 reads TGCAGCGTTGTTATAGATAGCAATCAGCCCCAGCATTTT. As protein: CSVVIDSNQPQHF. Using reference TRBV29-1 and TRBJ1-5 for the parts outside the CDR3, the full variable domain is SAVISQKPSRDICQRGTSLTIQCQVDSQVTMMFWYRQQPGQSLTLIATANQGSEATYESGFVIDKFPISRPNLTFSTLTVSNMSPEDSSIYLCSVVIDSNQPQHFGDGTRLSIL.

This rearrangement joins TRBV7-2 to TRBJ1-1, with D tentatively TRBD1 (6 bases). Trimming shortened V by 5 bases and J by 0 bases, and 16 bases separated the two germline ends. Germline lookup yields CDR1 SGHTA and CDR2 FQGNSA. The CDR3 contains 16 residues. The CDR3 is CASSPGGALLNTEAFF. Written as DNA, the CDR3 is TGTGCCAGCAGCCCTGGGGGGGCTTTACTGAACACTGAAGCTTTCTTT.

The chain combines TRBV28 with TRBJ1-2, with D perhaps TRBD1 (5 bases). The V and J ends lost 2 bases and 6 bases respectively, with 13 bases between them. CDR1 and CDR2 from the germline V gene are MDHEN and SYDVKM. The CDR3 is 14 residues long. The CDR3 sequence is CASSLNRFTDGYTF. The CDR3 DNA is TGTGCCAGCAGTTTAAACAGGTTCACGGATGGCTACACCTTC.

The sample holds one count of this clone. The chain couples TRBV5-1 to TRBJ2-5; 11 bases are shared with TRBD2. This CDR3 contains 15 residues. The J segment lost 4 bases and the V segment lost 0 bases, leaving 2 bases of the junction unmatched. Per the germline V gene, CDR1 is SGHRS and CDR2 is YFSETQ. CDR3 bases: TGCGCCAGCAGCTTGGCGCTAGCGGGGGGAGAGACCCAGTACTTC. It encodes CASSLALAGGETQYF.

This clone was observed a handful of times. The CDR3 region is CASSTAGGNEQFF. DNA of the CDR3: TGTGCCAGCAGTACCGCGGGGGGTAATGAGCAGTTCTTC. The chain carries TRBV27 and TRBJ2-1; TRBD2 agrees at 8 bases. CDR3 length: 13 amino acids. The germline V gene has CDR1 MNHEY and CDR2 SMNVEV (reference sequence). The ends lost 5 bases at V and 7 bases at J; junction bases unmatched: 4.

This clone counts as medium-sized. The chain has TRBV6-4 and TRBJ2-2, with D maybe TRBD2 (6 bases). V dropped 7 bases and J dropped 3 bases, with 12 bases sitting between them. The CDR3 has 14 amino acids. Germline V lookup: CDR1 MRHNA, CDR2 SNTAGT. CDR3 sequence (DNA): TGTGCCAGCAAGGAGGGAGTGGACACCGGGGAGCTGTTTTTT. Translation: CASKEGVDTGELFF.

In this sample, this clone turned up once. This sequence joins TRBV30 and TRBJ2-2; the match to TRBD1 covers 8 bases. V trimming: 4 bases; J trimming: 1 base; junction bases outside the gene matches: 11. CDR1 is GTSNPN, CDR2 SVGIG, per germline (reference sequence). This CDR3 spans 17 amino acids. The CDR3 DNA is TGTGCCTGGAATTGGGGACAGGTCTCCGGGAACACCGGGGAGCTGTTTTTT. Residues: CAWNWGQVSGNTGELFF.

The chain is built from TRBV13 and TRBJ1-2, with a possible D match to TRBD1 (6 bases). This CDR3 spans 14 amino acids. V was clipped by 5 bases and J by 2 bases, with 12 bases between them. CDR1 is PRHDT, CDR2 FYEKMQ, per germline (reference sequence). CDR3 region: CASSDRMLNYGYTF. In DNA, the CDR3 is TGTGCCAGCAGCGACAGGATGTTAAACTATGGCTACACCTTC.

The V call is TRBV18, the J call TRBJ1-2; perhaps TRBD1 as D (6 bases). Germline lookup yields CDR1 KGHSH and CDR2 LQKENI. Trimming left V 2 bases short and J 4 bases short, with 14 bases between. This CDR3 region has 15 residues. The chain's CDR3 is CASSPGQRGGYGYTF. The CDR3 nucleotides are TGTGCCAGCTCACCAGGCCAGCGAGGGGGCTATGGCTACACCTTC.

V usage is TRBV28 and J usage is TRBJ2-5, with D possibly TRBD1 on 7 matching bases. Trimming took off 3 bases at V and 1 base at J, with 18 bases between the two ends. The germline CDR1 and CDR2 sequences are MDHEN and SYDVKM. The CDR3 sequence is 17 residues long. CDR3 region: CASSLAGSGGPQETQYF. The CDR3 DNA is TGTGCCAGCAGTTTGGCCGGTTCAGGGGGGCCCCAAGAGACCCAGTACTTC.

This clone showed up just once. The chain employs TRBV4-3 and TRBJ2-1; TRBD2 matches 10 bases. The trim removed 0 bases at V and 2 bases at J, leaving 7 bases unmatched. Looked up from germline, CDR1 is LGHNA and CDR2 is YSLEER. This CDR3 spans 18 amino acids. As DNA, the CDR3 is TGCGCCAGCAGCCAAGATAGCGGGGGGCGCGGGCCCTACAATGAGCAGTTCTTC. Its protein product is CASSQDSGGRGPYNEQFF.

The chain is built from TRBV5-7 and TRBJ1-4, with 8 bases aligning to TRBD1. TRBV5-7 is marked as an open reading frame, function uncertain. This CDR3 is 16 amino acids long. The ends lost 5 bases at V and 3 bases at J; junction bases unmatched: 9. DNA of the CDR3: TGTGCCAGCAGATTGACAGGGGCGTTGGCTAATGAAAAACTGTTTTTT. Encoded protein: CASRLTGALANEKLFF.

The CDR3 loop is CASSQDPSGITDTQYF. CDR3 bases: TGCGCCAGCAGCCAAGATCCTAGCGGGATCACAGATACGCAGTATTTT. The chain carries TRBV4-1 and TRBJ2-3; 9 bases match TRBD2. Germline V CDR1 and CDR2: MGHRA, YSYEKL. V lost 0 bases to trimming and J lost 2 bases; unmatched junction nucleotides: 3. The CDR3 has 16 residues.

This clone appeared a single time. The genes are TRBV20-1 and TRBJ2-7; TRBD2 aligns across 12 bases. This CDR3 region has 14 residues. V lost 3 bases and J lost 6; bases outside the gene matches: 6. Germline V gene data show CDR1 as DFQATT and CDR2 as SNEGSKA (reference sequence). Here the CDR3 DNA reads TGCAGTGCTAGTCTTAGGACTAGCGGGATCGAGCAGTACTTC. Translated, it gives CSASLRTSGIEQYF.

The CDR3 here is CASSLRTGFHEQYF. The CDR3, as DNA: TGTGCCAGCAGCCTCCGGACAGGGTTCCACGAGCAGTACTTC. The rearrangement joins TRBV12-1 to TRBJ2-7; TRBD1 was called by the table and not checked on the DNA. TRBV12-1 corresponds to a pseudogene. This CDR3 is 14 amino acids long.

The V and J genes are TRBV30 and TRBJ1-5, with a possible D match to TRBD1 (5 bases). Germline CDR1 and CDR2: GTSNPN and SVGIG (reference sequence). The CDR3 loop spans 14 amino acids. V lost 5 bases and J lost 0, with 11 bases in between. The CDR3 DNA sequence: TGTGCCTGGCGAGACAGTTATAGCAATCAGCCCCAGCATTTT. Protein sequence: CAWRDSYSNQPQHF.

This clone was seen once. The chain has TRBV7-9 and TRBJ1-1; D is ambiguous. The CDR3 has 12 amino acids. Germline V gives CDR1 SEHNR, CDR2 FQNEAQ (reference sequence). The V and J ends lost 5 bases and 6 bases respectively, with 10 bases between them. The CDR3 reads CASSEVPSEAFF. CDR3 DNA sequence: TGTGCCAGCAGCGAGGTACCATCTGAAGCTTTCTTT.

The gene calls are TRBV2 and TRBJ2-1, with 7 positions matching TRBD1. CDR3 length: 12 amino acids. J was trimmed by 7 bases and V by 6 bases; bases with no gene match: 3. Germline-derived CDR1 and CDR2 are SNHLY and FYNNEI. CDR3 DNA sequence: TGTGCCAGCAGCTACAGGGGTAATGAGCAGTTCTTC. Protein sequence: CASSYRGNEQFF.

V usage is TRBV9 and J usage is TRBJ2-7; 10 nucleotides match TRBD2. Germline V CDR1 and CDR2: SGDLS, YYNGEE. With 2 bases clipped from V and 7 bases from J, the junction kept 12 bases outside the gene matches. The CDR3 contains 16 residues. CDR3 DNA: TGTGCCAGCAGCGTGGGGCTAGCGGGGGTCCCGGGGGAGCAGTACTTC. It yields the protein CASSVGLAGVPGEQYF.